These T cell receptor beta chains were read from a single sample in a study of blood T cell repertoires in COVID-19. Measured with immunoSEQ multiplex PCR; TCRdb has only the in-frame clones, and not every one. This sample has roughly 260,000 clones, with about 90% found just once. Sequenced material: peripheral blood. Source of these receptors: a woman aged 50 to 60 with acute or convalescent COVID-19. CDR3s include the opening cysteine and the closing phenylalanine or tryptophan. Fields, in order: CDR3 DNA, CDR3 protein, D gene, J gene, V gene, clone size. A D gene is named only where the DNA matches it firmly. Expanded clones are given a class, and other clones once, few, many or no size at all.

CDR3nt: TGTGCCAGCAGTGAAAGGCGGCGAGACAATGAGCAGTTCTTC
CDR3aa: CASSERRRDNEQFF
d_gene: NA
j_gene: TRBJ2-1
v_gene: TRBV2
abundance: once

CDR3nt: TGTGCCAGCGGGCCCGGGACAGGGGTAGATGAGCAGTTCTTC
CDR3aa: CASGPGTGVDEQFF
d_gene: TRBD1
j_gene: TRBJ2-1
v_gene: TRBV27
abundance: NA

CDR3nt: TGTGCCAGCAGCTTGGGCGGGGTTAGTTCACCCCTCCACTTT
CDR3aa: CASSLGGVSSPLHF
d_gene: NA
j_gene: TRBJ1-6
v_gene: TRBV5-5
abundance: many

CDR3nt: TGTGCCAGCTCATTGACAGCGAGCTCCTACAATGAGCAGTTCTTC
CDR3aa: CASSLTASSYNEQFF
d_gene: NA
j_gene: TRBJ2-1
v_gene: TRBV18
abundance: NA

CDR3nt: TGCGCCAGCATAGCCGGGACTAGCGCGGAGCAGTTCTTC
CDR3aa: CASIAGTSAEQFF
d_gene: TRBD2
j_gene: TRBJ2-1
v_gene: TRBV5-1
abundance: few

CDR3nt: TGTGCCAGCACTGAAAGAAAAGGGGGATGGGGCAATCAGCCCCAGCATTTT
CDR3aa: CASTERKGGWGNQPQHF
d_gene: NA
j_gene: TRBJ1-5
v_gene: TRBV2
abundance: NA

CDR3nt: TGTGCCAGCAGGGGTAACGGGGGGAACACCATATATTTT
CDR3aa: CASRGNGGNTIYF
d_gene: NA
j_gene: TRBJ1-3
v_gene: TRBV10-3
abundance: once

CDR3nt: TGCGCCAGCAGCCCGAACAGGGTTAACTATGGCTACACCTTC
CDR3aa: CASSPNRVNYGYTF
d_gene: NA
j_gene: TRBJ1-2
v_gene: TRBV5-1
abundance: once

CDR3nt: TGCAGCGTTGCTAGGACAGCTTCTAGCTCTGGGGCCAACGTCCTGACTTTC
CDR3aa: CSVARTASSSGANVLTF
d_gene: NA
j_gene: TRBJ2-6
v_gene: TRBV29-1
abundance: NA

CDR3nt: TGCAGCGTTGATGGGGCCCCTAACTATGGCTACACCTTC
CDR3aa: CSVDGAPNYGYTF
d_gene: NA
j_gene: TRBJ1-2
v_gene: TRBV29-1
abundance: NA

CDR3nt: TGTGCCAGCAGCTTATTATCGTCCACTGAAGCTTTCTTT
CDR3aa: CASSLLSSTEAFF
d_gene: NA
j_gene: TRBJ1-1
v_gene: TRBV7-3
abundance: few

CDR3nt: TGTGCCAGCAGCCCCTACCAGGGGAACGGGGAGCTGTTTTTT
CDR3aa: CASSPYQGNGELFF
d_gene: NA
j_gene: TRBJ2-2
v_gene: TRBV3-1/TRBV3-2
abundance: NA